The 30 T cell receptor beta chains below all came from one sample that was sequenced in a study of post-analysis software for immune sequencing data. Unique molecular identifiers featured in each of the TCR beta cDNA libraries. TCRdb independently ran MiXCR on the PCR reads; one entry per CDR3 protein. The sample has a few hundred thousand distinct CDR3 sequences; about 40% are singletons. Whole-study findings and limits: Comparison of patients with controls showed about 5 TRBV segments more frequent in patients, TRBV5-6, TRBV5-1 and TRBV20-1 among them.

No antigen has been identified for these receptors. Input material: blood. The receptors come from a girl between 2 and 10 years old with multiple sclerosis.

This clonotype has only a few counts. This sequence joins TRBV5-1 and TRBJ2-5; weak D call: TRBD1 (6 bases). V was clipped by 4 bases and J by 1 base, with 11 bases between them. Germline V gene sequence: CDR1 SGHRS, CDR2 YFSETQ. This CDR3 has 14 amino acids. The CDR3 reads CASSGLGAQETQYF. The CDR3 DNA is TGCGCCAGCAGCGGGCTGGGGGCCCAAGAGACCCAGTACTTC.

This clonotype showed up many times. V usage is TRBV10-3 and J usage is TRBJ2-7; maybe TRBD1 (6 bases). The CDR3 has 12 amino acids. In germline, CDR1 is ENHRY, CDR2 SYGVKD. Between the trimmed V and J ends, which lost 11 bases and 3 bases, there was a span of 14 bases. CDR3 nucleotide sequence: TGTGCCCCCCCCGGACAGTTCTACGAGCAGTACTTC. This sequence encodes CAPPGQFYEQYF.

The J gene is TRBJ1-2, the V gene TRBV7-2; D gene unclear. Trimming took 5 bases from V and 5 from J, leaving 12 bases between them. CDR1 SGHTA and CDR2 FQGNSA come from the germline V gene. The CDR3 covers 13 residues. The CDR3, as DNA: TGTGCCAGCAGCACGGTCTTCCTATATGGCTACACCTTC. This translates into CASSTVFLYGYTF.

The chain links TRBV28 to TRBJ2-7, with unresolved D. Germline assignment: CDR1 MDHEN and CDR2 SYDVKM. This CDR3 has 17 residues. V shed 6 bases and J shed 12 bases, with 33 bases lying between them. The DNA for the CDR3 is TGTGCCAGCAGACCAACGGTAGGACGATCCCGACGAGAGACCCGGTACTTC. Encoded protein: CASRPTVGRSRRETRYF.

V gene TRBV3-1 combines with J gene TRBJ2-1; D may be TRBD1 (6 bases). The end of the DNA aligns better with TRBJ2-7, so the J call may be wrong. The germline CDR1 and CDR2 sequences are LGHDT and YNNKEL (reference sequence). The CDR3 runs 16 residues. In DNA form, the CDR3 reads TGTGCCAGCAGCCAAGATCCAGGGGACCCTTTCTACGAGCAGTACTTC. It codes for CASSQDPGDPFYEQYF.

This clonotype has just a few counts. The chain combines TRBV2 with TRBJ2-1; D ambiguous. V was trimmed by 4 bases and J by 1 base, leaving 11 bases between them. The CDR3 loop spans 15 amino acids. The germline CDR1 and CDR2 sequences are SNHLY and FYNNEI. The CDR3 bases are TGTGCCAGCAGTGCGTATCTAGGGTCCTACAATGAGCAGTTCTTC. Protein sequence: CASSAYLGSYNEQFF.

The sample holds a few counts of this clonotype. The chain employs TRBV15 and TRBJ2-7, with a weak D call TRBD2 (6 bases). From germline, CDR1 is LNHNV and CDR2 YYDKDF (reference sequence). The CDR3 loop spans 15 amino acids. V lost 1 base to trimming and J lost 3 bases, with 13 bases between them. The CDR3 sequence: CATSRAGLLNYEQYF. DNA for the CDR3: TGTGCCACCAGCAGAGCGGGACTCTTGAACTACGAGCAGTACTTC.

This clonotype was seen only a few times. DNA for the CDR3: TGTGCCAGCAGTGACTCCGTTGGCGGGGGGGACACAGATACGCAGTATTTT. The encoded protein is CASSDSVGGGDTDTQYF. V gene TRBV6-4 combines with J gene TRBJ2-3; 9 bases fit TRBD2. Germline V CDR1 and CDR2: MRHNA, SNTAGT. This CDR3 is 17 amino acids long. Unmatched junction bases numbered 6, after V lost 0 bases and J lost 2 bases.

This chain links TRBV7-2 with TRBJ2-3, with 11 bases aligning to TRBD2. CDR1 SGHTA and CDR2 FQGNSA come from the germline V gene. Trimming removed 4 bases from V and 0 bases from J; junction bases left unmatched: 9. The CDR3 has 18 amino acids. The CDR3 DNA is TGTGCCAGCAGCTACACGTCCGGGACTAGCGGTAGCACAGATACGCAGTATTTT. Translation gives CASSYTSGTSGSTDTQYF.

The chain links TRBV14 to TRBJ2-1; 12 bases agree with TRBD2. V was pared by 2 bases and J by 2 bases, with 4 bases of the junction left unmatched. There are 17 residues in the CDR3. Germline V gene sequence: CDR1 SGHDN, CDR2 FVKESK. CDR3 sequence reads: CASSQRLAGATYNEQFF. The DNA for the CDR3 is TGTGCCAGCAGCCAACGACTAGCGGGGGCTACCTACAATGAGCAGTTCTTC.

This clonotype has just a few counts. A read error may produce the germline difference seen at one junction end. The chain combines TRBV5-1 with TRBJ2-1; no clear D gene. The CDR3 is 17 residues long. Looked up from germline, CDR1 is SGHRS and CDR2 is YFSETQ. Here the CDR3 reads CASSLDPGQRFYSEQFF. The CDR3, as DNA: TGCGCCAGCAGCTTGGATCCGGGTCAACGTTTCTACAGTGAGCAGTTCTTC.

In its sample, this clonotype was seen a few times. V and J are TRBV5-1 and TRBJ2-1; D remains unclear. The CDR3 extends over 15 amino acids. The germline V gene has CDR1 SGHRS and CDR2 YFSETQ. Trimming removed 4 bases at V and 2 bases at J, with 13 bases between. The chain's CDR3 is CASSPEGSPYNEQFF. The CDR3 DNA reads as TGCGCCAGCAGCCCGGAAGGGTCTCCCTACAATGAGCAGTTCTTC.

The chain couples TRBV12-3 or TRBV12-4 to TRBJ2-7, with a possible D match to TRBD1 (6 bases). Trimming pared 2 bases from V and 6 bases from J, leaving 11 bases between. CDR3 length: 13 amino acids. CDR3 amino acids: CASSLKSRGEQYF. The CDR3 DNA reads TGTGCCAGCAGTTTAAAGTCCAGGGGCGAGCAGTACTTC.

This chain connects TRBV6-2 or TRBV6-3 to TRBJ2-5; D remains ambiguous. Trimming left V 5 bases short and J 5 bases short, with 15 bases between. The CDR3 totals 14 residues. In germline, CDR1 is MNHEY, CDR2 SVGEGT. The CDR3 protein is CASSRQVGRETQYF. In nucleotides, the CDR3 is TGTGCCAGCAGTCGCCAGGTCGGGCGGGAGACCCAGTACTTC.

This clonotype was found a few times. The chain has TRBV20-1 and TRBJ1-2; a weak D match, TRBD1 (5 bases). This CDR3 contains 14 residues. CDR1 DFQATT and CDR2 SNEGSKA come from the germline V gene (reference sequence). V lost 1 base, J lost 4 bases, and 13 bases lay in between. CDR3 residues: CSARGQDSLYGYTF. CDR3 coding DNA: TGCAGTGCTAGAGGACAAGACAGCCTCTATGGCTACACCTTC.

J is TRBJ2-2 and V is TRBV12-5; TRBD1 or TRBD2 may be the D gene (5 bases each). Trimming took off 5 bases at V and 6 bases at J, with 7 bases between the two ends. The CDR3 is 12 amino acids. Germline CDR1 reads LGHNT; CDR2 reads FRNRAP. The CDR3 DNA sequence: TGTGCTAGTGGTCTGGGACCCGGGGAGCTGTTTTTT. Its protein is CASGLGPGELFF.

J is TRBJ2-1 and V is TRBV6-6; the match to TRBD1 covers 7 bases. Trimming removed 7 bases from V and 10 bases from J; junction bases left unmatched: 4. From germline, CDR1 is MNHNY and CDR2 SVGAGI (reference sequence). There are 11 residues in the CDR3. CDR3 amino acids: CASTQGEEQFF. The CDR3 DNA reads as TGTGCCAGCACCCAGGGGGAAGAGCAGTTCTTC.

This clonotype has more than one count but fewer than ten. J is TRBJ2-1 and V is TRBV12-3 or TRBV12-4; D uncertain. This CDR3 is 10 amino acids long. Trimming took 6 bases from V and 4 from J, leaving 1 base between them. In nucleotides, the CDR3 is TGTGCCAGCAGGTACAATGAGCAGTTCTTC. This translates into CASRYNEQFF.

This clonotype was observed a few times. V and J are TRBV5-1 and TRBJ2-5; 14 bases map to TRBD2. The V segment lost 4 bases and the J segment 5 bases; nucleotides outside the gene matches: 10. Germline values: CDR1 SGHRS, CDR2 YFSETQ. The CDR3 covers 17 residues. For the CDR3, the DNA is TGCGCCAGCAGCACGACTAGCGGGAGGGCTATTTATGAGACCCAGTACTTC. Translated, it gives CASSTTSGRAIYETQYF.

DNA of the CDR3: TGTGCCAGCAGCGTAGGGGCGGGGACCTACGAGCAGTACTTC. Protein sequence: CASSVGAGTYEQYF. The chain uses TRBV9 and TRBJ2-7; possible D gene TRBD2, 6 bases. CDR3 length equals 14 residues. The V gene's germline CDR1 is SGDLS and CDR2 YYNGEE. The V and J ends lost 0 bases and 2 bases respectively, with 9 bases between them.

This chain joins TRBV7-2 and TRBJ2-5; D perhaps matches TRBD2 (6 bases). Germline V gene sequence: CDR1 SGHTA, CDR2 FQGNSA. The CDR3 runs to 14 residues. Between the trimmed V and J ends, which lost 7 bases and 4 bases, there was a span of 16 bases. The CDR3 region has the DNA TGTGCCAGCACTGACGGGGGTGGGGGAGAGACCCAGTACTTC. The encoded protein is CASTDGGGGETQYF. Filled out from reference TRBV7-2 and TRBJ2-5, the complete variable domain reads GAGVSQSPSNKVTEKGKDVELRCDPISGHTALYWYRQSLGQGLEFLIYFQGNSAPDKSGLPSDRFSAERTGGSVSTLTIQRTQQEDSAVYLCASTDGGGGETQYFGPGTRLLVL.

The table lists this clonotype with a few counts. CDR3 loop: CASSHLDREAYGYTF. The DNA of the CDR3 is TGTGCCAGCAGCCATCTGGACAGGGAAGCCTATGGCTACACCTTC. This rearrangement joins TRBV7-2 to TRBJ1-2; 8 nucleotides align to TRBD1. Germline V gives CDR1 SGHTA, CDR2 FQGNSA. The trim removed 5 bases at V and 4 bases at J, leaving 9 bases unmatched. This CDR3 spans 15 amino acids.

The chain combines TRBV7-7 with TRBJ2-5, with D possibly being TRBD2 (6 bases). Per germline, CDR1 SSHAT and CDR2 FNYEAQ (reference sequence). The CDR3 covers 14 residues. V was trimmed by 1 base and J by 7 bases, leaving 13 bases between them. The CDR3 region has the DNA TGTGCCAGCAGCTTAGTATTATGGGGAGGGACCCAGTACTTC. Translating gives CASSLVLWGGTQYF.

In its sample, this clonotype was seen a few times. The V gene is TRBV5-5, the J gene TRBJ2-7, with D hard to call. Trimming stripped 4 bases from V and 3 bases from J, with 14 bases between. The CDR3 is 14 amino acids. Germline CDR1 SGHKS, CDR2 YYEKEE (reference sequence). CDR3 nucleotides: TGTGCCAGCAGCCCCGACGGTGGATACTACGAGCAGTACTTC. It specifies CASSPDGGYYEQYF.

The chain carries TRBV24-1 and TRBJ1-5; D ambiguous. The CDR3 is 12 amino acids. Germline V gene sequence: CDR1 KGHDR, CDR2 SFDVKD. V lost 4 bases to trimming and J lost 9 bases, with 9 bases between them. The CDR3 loop is CATSDPIGPQHF. CDR3 bases: TGTGCCACCAGTGACCCCATTGGGCCCCAGCATTTT.

The chain carries TRBV5-6 and TRBJ1-4, with D tentatively TRBD1 (5 bases). The V end was cut by 4 bases, the J end by 4 bases, with 14 bases between. Looked up from germline, CDR1 is SGHDT and CDR2 is YYEEEE. The CDR3 length is 15 residues. CDR3 region: CASSGTTELNEKLFF. CDR3 nucleotides: TGTGCCAGCAGCGGGACGACAGAGCTTAATGAAAAACTGTTTTTT.

The rearrangement uses TRBV7-8 and TRBJ2-5; D gene ambiguous. V dropped 7 bases and J dropped 5 bases, with 14 bases sitting between them. Germline CDR1 is SGHVS and CDR2 is FQNEAQ. This CDR3 is built from 13 residues. The CDR3 nucleotides read TGTGCCAGCAACTCCGACCCTTCGGAGACCCAGTACTTC. Protein product: CASNSDPSETQYF.

The chain carries TRBV27 and TRBJ2-1; no clear D. Gene TRBJ2-7 matches the end of the DNA better, so the J call may be wrong. Per the germline V gene, CDR1 is MNHEY and CDR2 is SMNVEV (reference sequence). CDR3 length equals 15 residues. CDR3 in DNA: TGTGCCAGCAGTTCCTCAATAAGCTCCTACAATGAGCAGTACTTC. It encodes CASSSSISSYNEQYF.

The rearrangement uses TRBV6-5 and TRBJ2-7; no firm D call. Germline V gene sequence: CDR1 MNHEY, CDR2 SVGAGI. The CDR3 has 11 amino acids. Trimming removed 2 bases at V and 9 bases at J, with 8 bases between. As DNA, the CDR3 is TGTGCCAGCAGTTACGGGGTTGCGCAGTACTTC. Translated, it gives CASSYGVAQYF.

The gene calls are TRBV29-1 and TRBJ2-1; 10 positions match TRBD1. Germline CDR1 and CDR2: SQVTM and ANQGSEA. The CDR3 totals 14 residues. The junction had 5 bases not matched to a gene; V was cut back by 7 bases and J by 2 bases. The CDR3 protein is CSARDRGTYNEQFF. CDR3 in DNA: TGCAGCGCTAGGGACAGGGGTACCTACAATGAGCAGTTCTTC.